These 23 T cell receptor beta chains were all obtained from the same sample, sequenced in a study of blood T cell repertoires in COVID-19. Sequenced by immunoSEQ multiplex PCR; TCRdb stores in-frame clones only, minus some. This table has 210,000 or so clones, 86% appearing once. Sequencing input: peripheral blood. These receptors were taken from a man aged 50 to 59 with acute or convalescent COVID-19.

The chain's CDR3 is CASSRGGLVENIQYF. In nucleotides, the CDR3 is TGTGCCAGCAGCAGAGGAGGTTTAGTGGAAAACATTCAGTACTTC. The J gene is TRBJ2-4, the V gene TRBV5-8, with a possible D match to TRBD2 (5 bases). The V gene lost 4 bases and the J gene lost 5 bases, with 16 bases spanning the gap. Germline V gene lookup returns CDR1 SGHTS and CDR2 YDEGEE. The CDR3 covers 15 residues.

In this sample, this clone turned up once. Written as DNA, the CDR3 is TGTGCCAGCAGGGATGGGACTACTAGCACAGATACGCAGTATTTT. Translated: CASRDGTTSTDTQYF. V gene TRBV6-5 combines with J gene TRBJ2-3; TRBD2 agrees at 7 bases. With 6 bases clipped from V and 0 bases from J, the junction kept 6 bases outside the gene matches. The length of the CDR3 is 15 residues. Germline CDR1 MNHEY, CDR2 SVGAGI.

This clone was recorded once. The J gene is TRBJ1-2, the V gene TRBV19, with D possibly being TRBD1 (5 bases). V was shortened by 1 base and J by 7 bases, with 16 bases between the two germline ends. The germline V gene has CDR1 LNHDA and CDR2 SQIVND (reference sequence). The CDR3 loop spans 15 amino acids. Here the CDR3 reads CASSIARGGVSGYTF. CDR3 nucleotides: TGTGCCAGTAGTATAGCAAGGGGAGGTGTATCTGGCTACACCTTC.

The chain uses TRBV9 and TRBJ1-1; D unresolved. Between the trimmed V and J ends, which lost 1 base and 0 bases, there was a span of 7 bases. This CDR3 contains 14 residues. Germline CDR1 and CDR2: SGDLS and YYNGEE. The CDR3 nucleotides are TGTGCCAGCAGCGTAACAACCGTGAACACTGAAGCTTTCTTT. Amino acid sequence: CASSVTTVNTEAFF. Looking up the rest from reference TRBV9 and TRBJ1-1 gives the full variable domain: DSGVTQTPKHLITATGQRVTLRCSPRSGDLSVYWYQQSLDQGLQFLIQYYNGEERAKGNILERFSAQQFPDLHSELNLSSLELGDSALYFCASSVTTVNTEAFFGQGTRLTVV.

The V and J genes are TRBV5-1 and TRBJ1-1, with D possibly TRBD1 on 6 matching bases. V was shortened by 2 bases and J by 7 bases, with 12 bases between the two germline ends. Germline V gene sequence: CDR1 SGHRS, CDR2 YFSETQ. The CDR3 extends over 13 amino acids. The CDR3 DNA follows: TGCGCCAGCAGCTTCACCAGGGGAGTTGAAGCTTTCTTT. Its protein is CASSFTRGVEAFF.

The V and J genes are TRBV20-1 and TRBJ1-1; D remains ambiguous. The CDR3 has 15 residues. Trimming took off 3 bases at V and 1 base at J, with 15 bases between the two ends. CDR1 and CDR2 from the germline V gene are DFQATT and SNEGSKA (reference sequence). In nucleotides, the CDR3 is TGCAGTGCTAGTCTTTCATCGTGGGCGAACACTGAAGCTTTCTTT. Translated, it gives CSASLSSWANTEAFF.

This clone appeared a few times. This sequence joins TRBV5-4 and TRBJ1-2; 8 bases line up with TRBD1. Trimming cost V 0 bases and J 2 bases; bases outside gene matches: 3. The CDR3 has 15 residues. Germline V gene data show CDR1 as SGHNT and CDR2 as YYREEE (reference sequence). CDR3 in DNA: TGTGCCAGCAGCTTGGGCCAGGGGGCGAACTATGGCTACACCTTC. Protein: CASSLGQGANYGYTF.

The chain combines TRBV3-1 (or the pseudogene TRBV3-2) with TRBJ1-2; 9 bases are a match to TRBD1. CDR3 size: 15 residues. Germline V gene data show CDR1 as LGHDT and CDR2 as YNNKEL (reference sequence). The J segment lost 8 bases and the V segment lost 3 bases, leaving 10 bases of the junction unmatched. CDR3 protein: CASSQASGQGGGYTF. CDR3 coding DNA: TGTGCCAGCAGCCAGGCTTCGGGACAGGGTGGCGGCTACACCTTC.

This clone was recorded only once. V usage is TRBV19 and J usage is TRBJ1-2, with D hard to call. The CDR3 has 13 amino acids. Trimming pared 7 bases from V and 2 bases from J, leaving 11 bases between. Germline CDR1 is LNHDA and CDR2 is SQIVND (reference sequence). The chain's CDR3 is CASNPDGNYGYTF. The CDR3 nucleotides read TGTGCCAGTAATCCCGACGGGAACTATGGCTACACCTTC.

This clone was detected a few times. The V and J genes are TRBV30 and TRBJ1-4, with 7 bases lining up with TRBD1. Losses at the gene ends were 2 bases for V and 5 bases for J; bases not matched to a gene: 5. Germline CDR1 is GTSNPN and CDR2 is SVGIG (reference sequence). This CDR3 has 14 amino acids. The CDR3 sequence: CAWSQTGRNEKLFF. CDR3 nucleotide sequence: TGTGCCTGGAGTCAGACAGGGAGGAATGAAAAACTGTTTTTT.

This chain links TRBV18 with TRBJ1-2, with D perhaps matching TRBD1 (6 bases). CDR3 length: 15 residues. Germline V gene data show CDR1 as KGHSH and CDR2 as LQKENI. V gave up 6 bases and J gave up 7 bases, with 21 bases separating them. CDR3 bases: TGTGCCAGCTCTCAGCAGGGGCTAGGTGACCGTGGCTACACCTTC. Its translation is CASSQQGLGDRGYTF.

The sample holds one count of this clone. The rearrangement uses TRBV14 and TRBJ1-6; D is ambiguous. The germline V and J ends were trimmed by 1 base and 11 bases, with 12 bases remaining between them. Germline V gene sequence: CDR1 SGHDN, CDR2 FVKESK. This CDR3 spans 14 amino acids. The DNA for the CDR3 is TGTGCCAGCAGCCAAGGCTTCCTGCGGGCACCCCTCCACTTT. Translating it yields CASSQGFLRAPLHF.

The V call is TRBV6-5, the J call TRBJ1-1, with TRBD1 identical over 8 bases. The CDR3 length is 14 residues. V trimming: 7 bases; J trimming: 7 bases; junction bases outside the gene matches: 11. Germline values: CDR1 MNHEY, CDR2 SVGAGI. CDR3 sequence (DNA): TGTGCCAGCAAAGACAGGGGCCGACACTTTGAAGCTTTCTTT. Encoded protein: CASKDRGRHFEAFF.

The V and J genes are TRBV19 and TRBJ1-6, with 9 nucleotides matching TRBD1. Trimming removed 10 bases from V and 9 bases from J; junction bases left unmatched: 10. CDR1 and CDR2 (germline): LNHDA, SQIVND (reference sequence). The CDR3 totals 14 residues. The CDR3 spells CATQLRDRVSPLHF. The CDR3 DNA is TGTGCCACTCAGCTCCGGGACAGGGTTTCACCCCTCCACTTT.

The rearrangement joins TRBV11-2 to TRBJ1-4, with unresolved D. The CDR3 runs 14 residues. Trimming removed 5 bases at V and 2 bases at J, with 9 bases between. Germline values: CDR1 SGHAT, CDR2 FQNNGV. The CDR3 here is CASSPRFTNEKLFF. Here the CDR3 DNA reads TGTGCCAGCAGCCCCCGGTTTACTAATGAAAAACTGTTTTTT.

The CDR3 bases are TGTGCCAGCCAAAGAACAGGGGTTGACTATGGCTACACCTTC. As protein: CASQRTGVDYGYTF. The gene calls are TRBV5-8 and TRBJ1-2, with 7 nucleotides matching TRBD1. With V trimmed by 7 bases and J by 3 bases, 9 bases remained unmatched. Germline-derived CDR1 and CDR2 are SGHTS and YDEGEE. The CDR3 loop spans 14 amino acids.

The CDR3 bases are TGCGCCAGCAGCCAAGACTCCAATCAGCCCCAGCATTTT. As protein: CASSQDSNQPQHF. The rearrangement joins TRBV4-1 to TRBJ1-5; unclear D gene. Per the germline V gene, CDR1 is MGHRA and CDR2 is YSYEKL. V shed 0 bases and J shed 3 bases, with 3 bases lying between them. The CDR3 sequence is 13 residues long.

The rearrangement joins TRBV27 to TRBJ2-7; TRBD2 is a possible D gene (7 bases). Trimming stripped 6 bases from V and 7 bases from J, with 13 bases between. This CDR3 comprises 12 residues. Germline CDR1 MNHEY, CDR2 SMNVEV (reference sequence). This CDR3 is CASRGGLTEQYF. CDR3 nucleotide sequence: TGTGCCAGCAGGGGGGGGCTGACAGAGCAGTACTTC.

V and J are TRBV7-9 and TRBJ2-1, with 9 bases identical to TRBD2. This CDR3 spans 14 amino acids. The germline CDR1 and CDR2 sequences are SEHNR and FQNEAQ (reference sequence). J lost 10 bases, V lost 4 bases, and 8 bases had no gene match. Written as DNA, the CDR3 is TGTGCCAGCAGCTCCGGCGGGGGGGCCGGGGAGCAGTTCTTC. Its translation is CASSSGGGAGEQFF.

The chain joins TRBV7-9 to TRBJ1-5, with 9 positions matching TRBD1. The CDR3 consists of 17 residues. Germline CDR1 reads SEHNR; CDR2 reads FQNEAQ (reference sequence). J was trimmed by 3 bases and V by 5 bases; bases with no gene match: 11. The CDR3 sequence: CASSQILGTGFNQPQHF. Here the CDR3 DNA reads TGTGCCAGCAGCCAAATTCTTGGGACAGGGTTCAATCAGCCCCAGCATTTT.

The CDR3 DNA follows: TGTGCCAGCTCACCCGGCGGGACAGGAATGAACACTGAAGCTTTCTTT. Amino acids: CASSPGGTGMNTEAFF. The chain uses TRBV18 and TRBJ1-1, with 8 bases identical to TRBD1. V trimming: 3 bases; J trimming: 0 bases; junction bases outside the gene matches: 6. This CDR3 is built from 16 residues. CDR1 KGHSH and CDR2 LQKENI come from the germline V gene.

The V call is TRBV10-3, the J call TRBJ2-1, with TRBD2 matching 13 bases. Germline CDR1 is ENHRY and CDR2 is SYGVKD. CDR3 length: 16 amino acids. Trimming removed 4 bases from V and 1 base from J; junction bases left unmatched: 1. For the CDR3, the DNA is TGTGCCATCAGTGGACTAGCGGGGGGATCCTACAATGAGCAGTTCTTC. It is translated as CAISGLAGGSYNEQFF.

V is TRBV5-1 and J is TRBJ1-2; possibly TRBD1 for D (5 bases). Germline V CDR1 and CDR2: SGHRS, YFSETQ. The CDR3 has 15 amino acids. V lost 1 base and J 3 bases, leaving 13 bases between the germline ends. The CDR3 nucleotides read TGCGCCAGCAGCTTGTTAGCAGGGTCTGACTATGGCTACACCTTC. Translated: CASSLLAGSDYGYTF.